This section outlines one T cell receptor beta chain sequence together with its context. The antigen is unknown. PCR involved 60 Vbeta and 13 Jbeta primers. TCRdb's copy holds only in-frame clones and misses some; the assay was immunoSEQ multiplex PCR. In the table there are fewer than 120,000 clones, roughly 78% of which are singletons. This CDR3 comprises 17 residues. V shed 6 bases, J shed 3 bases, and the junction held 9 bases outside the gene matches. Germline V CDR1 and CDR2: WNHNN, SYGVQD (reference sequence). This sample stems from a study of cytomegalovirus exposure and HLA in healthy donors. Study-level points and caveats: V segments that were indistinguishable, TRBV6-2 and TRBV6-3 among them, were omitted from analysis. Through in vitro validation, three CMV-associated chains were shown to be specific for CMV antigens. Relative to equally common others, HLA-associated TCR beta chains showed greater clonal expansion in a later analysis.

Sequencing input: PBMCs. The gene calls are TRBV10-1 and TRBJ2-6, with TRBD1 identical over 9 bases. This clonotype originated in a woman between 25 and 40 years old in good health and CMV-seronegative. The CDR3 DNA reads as TGCGCCAGCAGCGAAGATACAGGGGGCCTTGGGGCCAACGTCCTGACTTTC. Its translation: CASSEDTGGLGANVLTF.